Shown below are 22 T cell receptor beta chains from a single sample sequenced in a study of shared clonotypes between healthy human individuals. Terminally differentiated effector memory CD45RA+ cells were excluded from the naive CD8 cells, which were CD45RO-negative and positively selected for CCR7. The protocol was immunoSEQ multiplex PCR, while the TCRdb copy is restricted to in-frame clones and leaves out a portion. The top ten hold around 1.2% of the sample, which has roughly 1,800,000 clones, roughly 94% seen once. The sequenced sample consisted of naive CD8+ T cells sorted from blood. These receptors all come from a man younger than 30 in good health.

This clone has just one count. V usage is TRBV11-2 and J usage is TRBJ2-1; 9 bases align to TRBD2. Germline assignment: CDR1 SGHAT and CDR2 FQNNGV. The CDR3 covers 15 residues. J gave up 4 bases and V 5 bases, and 6 bases lay outside the gene matches. This CDR3 reads CASSHGLALYNEQFF. The CDR3 bases are TGTGCCAGCAGCCACGGACTAGCGCTATACAATGAGCAGTTCTTC.

About this clone: The sample contains more than one DNA sequence encoding this CDR3. The chain links TRBV4-1 to TRBJ2-1, with TRBD2 matching over 8 bases. Unmatched junction bases numbered 3, after V lost 2 bases and J lost 3 bases. The CDR3 consists of 15 residues. From germline, CDR1 is MGHRA and CDR2 YSYEKL. The CDR3 bases are TGCGCCAGCAGCCAATTAACTAGCGGCTACAATGAGCAGTTCTTC. This translates into CASSQLTSGYNEQFF.

The CDR3 bases are TGCGCCAGCAGCCCGCTGGGTCCAGATACGCAGTATTTT. Amino acids: CASSPLGPDTQYF. V usage is TRBV5-1 and J usage is TRBJ2-3; D gene uncertain. Between the trimmed V and J ends, which lost 4 bases and 4 bases, there was a span of 10 bases. Germline lookup yields CDR1 SGHRS and CDR2 YFSETQ. The length of the CDR3 is 13 residues.

The chain uses TRBV4-1 and TRBJ1-2; no definite D call. The CDR3 covers 14 residues. V was cut by 4 bases and J by 4 bases, with 13 bases left in between. Germline V lookup: CDR1 MGHRA, CDR2 YSYEKL. The CDR3 reads CASSPVDTGYGYTF. The CDR3 DNA follows: TGCGCCAGCAGCCCCGTTGACACGGGCTATGGCTACACCTTC.

The chain employs TRBV29-1 and TRBJ2-1; 7 bases are a match to TRBD2. CDR1 is SQVTM and CDR2 is ANQGSEA in the germline V gene. J lost 6 bases, V lost 7 bases, and 9 bases had no gene match. CDR3 length: 13 residues. The CDR3 DNA reads as TGCAGCGGGACTCGGGGGGATACCAATGAGCAGTTCTTC. It yields the protein CSGTRGDTNEQFF.

The rearrangement uses TRBV28 and TRBJ1-6; no reliable D call. Deletions cut 4 bases from V and 3 bases from J, with 10 bases between. Germline V CDR1 and CDR2: MDHEN, SYDVKM. The CDR3 extends over 15 amino acids. CDR3 DNA sequence: TGTGCCAGCAGTTCCCGGACTGACTATAATTCACCCCTCCACTTT. Translation: CASSSRTDYNSPLHF.

This chain joins TRBV27 and TRBJ2-1; 14 nucleotides agree with TRBD2. V gave up 5 bases and J gave up 9 bases; unmatched junction bases: 9. CDR3 size: 16 residues. Germline V gives CDR1 MNHEY, CDR2 SMNVEV (reference sequence). CDR3 DNA sequence: TGTGCCAGCAGTCCGCGACTAGCGGGAGGGCCGGGTGAGCAGTTCTTC. Its protein is CASSPRLAGGPGEQFF.

CDR3 amino acids: CASSLRGGTQYF. The DNA of the CDR3 is TGTGCCAGCAGTTTGAGGGGGGGGACCCAGTACTTC. This chain connects TRBV27 to TRBJ2-5, with D possibly matching TRBD2 (7 bases). The germline V gene encodes CDR1 MNHEY and CDR2 SMNVEV (reference sequence). There are 12 residues in the CDR3. Trimming stripped 3 bases from V and 7 bases from J, with 9 bases between.

The chain links TRBV28 to TRBJ1-5; D not certain. CDR3 size: 14 residues. Trimming stripped 4 bases from V and 0 bases from J, with 7 bases between. Per germline, CDR1 MDHEN and CDR2 SYDVKM. CDR3 DNA sequence: TGTGCCAGCAGTTCCCCGATTAGCAATCAGCCCCAGCATTTT. This gives the protein CASSSPISNQPQHF.

The chain carries TRBV5-1 and TRBJ2-7, with D possibly matching TRBD2 (5 bases). The germline V gene encodes CDR1 SGHRS and CDR2 YFSETQ. The CDR3 runs to 14 residues. V was trimmed by 4 bases and J by 3 bases, leaving 14 bases between them. The CDR3 coding sequence is TGCGCCAGCAGCATTCCGGACGGGAACTACGAGCAGTACTTC. This encodes CASSIPDGNYEQYF.

The chain combines TRBV13 with TRBJ2-7; possible D gene TRBD2, 6 bases. CDR1 and CDR2 from the germline V gene are PRHDT and FYEKMQ (reference sequence). V was pared by 0 bases and J by 5 bases, with 20 bases between. The CDR3 totals 17 residues. The CDR3 here is CASSLGRSWPEGNEQYF. The CDR3 DNA sequence: TGTGCCAGCAGCTTAGGGAGGTCGTGGCCGGAGGGGAACGAGCAGTACTTC.

The chain recombines TRBV27 with TRBJ1-2, with D perhaps matching TRBD1 (5 bases). This CDR3 region has 13 residues. The V and J ends lost 5 bases and 7 bases respectively, with 14 bases between them. Germline V lookup: CDR1 MNHEY, CDR2 SMNVEV (reference sequence). DNA for the CDR3: TGTGCCAGCAGTCCTGACAGAGCTAGTGGCTACACCTTC. Translating gives CASSPDRASGYTF.

This sequence joins TRBV27 and TRBJ2-7; a weak D match, TRBD2 (6 bases). V lost 5 bases, J lost 7 bases, and 21 bases lay in between. The CDR3 consists of 15 residues. CDR1 is MNHEY, CDR2 SMNVEV, per germline (reference sequence). This CDR3 reads CASSNRDWNPREQYF. CDR3 coding DNA: TGTGCCAGCAGTAACCGGGACTGGAATCCGAGAGAGCAGTACTTC.

The chain uses TRBV7-9 and TRBJ2-7, with D possibly matching TRBD2 (6 bases). The length of the CDR3 is 16 residues. V was pared by 4 bases and J by 4 bases, with 20 bases between. Per the germline V gene, CDR1 is SEHNR and CDR2 is FQNEAQ (reference sequence). The CDR3 bases are TGTGCCAGCAGCTCAGAGATAGCGGTTTGGGGTTACGAGCAGTACTTC. This sequence encodes CASSSEIAVWGYEQYF.

The chain uses TRBV15 and TRBJ2-5, with a tentative D call TRBD2 (6 bases). The V gene's germline CDR1 is LNHNV and CDR2 YYDKDF (reference sequence). This CDR3 comprises 13 residues. Between the trimmed V and J ends, which lost 7 bases and 1 base, there was a span of 10 bases. CDR3 DNA sequence: TGTGCCACCAAGTGGAGGGTCCAAGAGACCCAGTACTTC. Its protein is CATKWRVQETQYF. Variable domain in full (rest from reference TRBV15 and TRBJ2-5): DAMVIQNPRYQVTQFGKPVTLSCSQTLNHNVMYWYQQKSSQAPKLLFHYYDKDFNNEADTPDNFQSRRPNTSFCFLDIRSPGLGDTAMYLCATKWRVQETQYFGPGTRLLVL.

The chain links TRBV27 to TRBJ2-3, with no clear D. Germline CDR1 MNHEY, CDR2 SMNVEV (reference sequence). CDR3 length: 15 residues. V lost 2 bases and J 1 base, leaving 10 bases between the germline ends. CDR3 nucleotide sequence: TGTGCCAGCAGTTTAGGATCGCACGGCACAGATACGCAGTATTTT. Translation gives CASSLGSHGTDTQYF.

This sequence joins TRBV7-9 and TRBJ1-5; D remains unclear. The CDR3 is 13 residues long. Trimming cost V 2 bases and J 2 bases, with 4 bases left between them. Germline loops: CDR1 SEHNR, CDR2 FQNEAQ (reference sequence). CDR3 in amino acids: CASSLQGNQPQHF. The CDR3 bases are TGTGCCAGCAGCTTACAGGGCAATCAGCCCCAGCATTTT.

The chain has TRBV6-5 and TRBJ1-1; D gene uncertain. The length of the CDR3 is 16 residues. Germline V CDR1 and CDR2: MNHEY, SVGAGI. The ends were cut back, 0 bases at V and 1 base at J, with 12 bases in the middle. The CDR3 region is CASSYSISSENTEAFF. The CDR3 DNA reads TGTGCCAGCAGTTACTCGATATCTTCGGAGAACACTGAAGCTTTCTTT.

The rearrangement joins TRBV6-1 to TRBJ1-5; D possibly corresponds to TRBD1 (5 bases). CDR3 length equals 16 residues. Germline loops: CDR1 MNHNS, CDR2 SASEGT. V was pared by 4 bases and J by 1 base, with 14 bases between. In nucleotides, the CDR3 is TGTGCCAGCAGTGGGCCCACGGGGCCGAGCAATCAGCCCCAGCATTTT. Translation: CASSGPTGPSNQPQHF.

DNA of the CDR3: TGTGCCAGCAGCTACGGACAGGTAGATGAGCAGTTCTTC. This codes for CASSYGQVDEQFF. The V call is TRBV7-9, the J call TRBJ2-1, with 7 bases matching TRBD1. The germline CDR1 and CDR2 sequences are SEHNR and FQNEAQ (reference sequence). The ends lost 4 bases at V and 8 bases at J; junction bases unmatched: 5. The CDR3 consists of 13 residues. Variable domain in full (rest from reference TRBV7-9 and TRBJ2-1): DTGVSQNPRHKITKRGQNVTFRCDPISEHNRLYWYRQTLGQGPEFLTYFQNEAQLEKSRLLSDRFSAERPKGSFSTLEIQRTEQGDSAMYLCASSYGQVDEQFFGPGTRLTVL.

The chain couples TRBV27 to TRBJ2-4; a weak D match, TRBD2 (7 bases). Germline assignment: CDR1 MNHEY and CDR2 SMNVEV (reference sequence). The CDR3 has 14 amino acids. Trimming took 1 base from V and 9 from J, leaving 13 bases between them. The CDR3 DNA is TGTGCCAGCAGTTTATTGGGGGGGCCCAGCATTCAGTACTTC. Its protein is CASSLLGGPSIQYF.

The rearrangement links TRBV18 to TRBJ2-2; D perhaps matches TRBD2 (6 bases). This CDR3 has 17 amino acids. The V end was cut by 5 bases, the J end by 0 bases, with 16 bases between. Germline-derived CDR1 and CDR2 are KGHSH and LQKENI. CDR3 sequence reads: CASSSLSGDTNTGELFF. DNA of the CDR3: TGTGCCAGCTCATCTCTATCGGGAGATACGAACACCGGGGAGCTGTTTTTT. Filled out from reference TRBV18 and TRBJ2-2, the complete variable domain reads NAGVMQNPRHLVRRRGQEARLRCSPMKGHSHVYWYRQLPEEGLKFMVYLQKENIIDESGMPKERFSAEFPKEGPSILRIQQVVRGDSAAYFCASSSLSGDTNTGELFFGEGSRLTVL.